This T cell receptor beta chain comes out of a study of control samples from healthy donors and cancer patients. Produced via immunoSEQ multiplex PCR; TCRdb's table is partial and in-frame only. The sample lists around 170,000 clones, around 91% occurring once. This clone is a singleton in its sample. From germline, CDR1 is MNHEY and CDR2 SMNVEV (reference sequence). The length of the CDR3 is 15 residues. Trimming at V came to 2 bases and at J to 3 bases, leaving 4 bases not matched to a gene. The TCR sequence derives from a woman in her 50s in good health. V usage is TRBV27 and J usage is TRBJ1-5; TRBD1 matches 7 bases. Sequencing was done on a sample of blood. This CDR3 is CASSLTTGINQPQHF. CDR3 nucleotides: TGTGCCAGCAGTTTAACGACAGGGATCAATCAGCCCCAGCATTTT.